This T cell receptor beta chain was sequenced for a study of beta chain features in type 1 diabetes. In the study overall: Age, gender and cell yields were similar between patients and healthy donors. General study results and limits: More deletions and fewer insertions at VDJ junctions were found in patients with type 1 diabetes.

The sequenced template was cDNA made from the entire isolated RNA. Using immunoSEQ multiplex PCR, the repertoire was profiled, and TCRdb retains in-frame clones only, with some absent. The table includes some 270,000 clones, about 7.8% detected once. This clone was counted ten times or more. Its antigen is not known. Germline V CDR1 and CDR2: MDHEN, SYDVKM. The CDR3 runs to 12 residues. V lost 6 bases to trimming and J lost 7 bases, with 10 bases between them. This rearrangement joins TRBV28 to TRBJ2-1; D not resolved. Sequences were obtained from central memory CD4+ T cells from blood. This clonotype originated in a woman between 18 and 29 years old in good health. Written as DNA, the CDR3 is TGTGCCAGCAGAATAAGACAAAATGAGCAGTTCTTC. Residues: CASRIRQNEQFF.